Listed below are T cell receptor beta chains from one sample, sequenced in a study of control samples from healthy donors and cancer patients. Data came from immunoSEQ multiplex PCR; TCRdb stores just in-frame clones and leaves some out. The repertoire includes 90,000 to 110,000 clones, roughly 89% of them detected once, and roughly 15% sits in the top ten. The sample comprised blood. The receptors stem from a woman between 50 and 59 years old in good health. CDR3s include the opening cysteine and the closing phenylalanine or tryptophan. The order of the fields is J gene, V gene, CDR3 protein.

TRBJ2-3 TRBV12-3/TRBV12-4 CASSFKDTQYF
TRBJ2-6 TRBV6-5 CASRTRGSGANVLTF
TRBJ2-7 TRBV29-1 CSVDGYGTSESYEQYF
TRBJ2-7 TRBV7-9 CASSSRRNPGIEQYF
TRBJ1-2 TRBV19 CASSIWGTDYGYTF
TRBJ2-2 TRBV7-3 CASSLDGELFF
TRBJ1-6 TRBV30 CAWAQGMAYNSPLHF
TRBJ2-6 TRBV19 CASYSWESGANVLTF
TRBJ2-6 TRBV6-1 CASSEIAGTGANVLTF
TRBJ2-2 TRBV2 CASRGGELFF
TRBJ2-1 TRBV4-2 CASSQAPGPLGNEQFF
TRBJ2-5 TRBV6-2/TRBV6-3 CASSYSPNRRLGGPETQYF
TRBJ2-5 TRBV7-9 CASRHPRQGETQYF
TRBJ2-5 TRBV5-1 CASSTSGYQETQYF
TRBJ2-6 TRBV24-1 CATGDSRSGANVLTF
TRBJ2-1 TRBV27 CASIMTSVTRSPNEQFF
TRBJ1-1 TRBV4-1 CASSHSLGWTEAFF
TRBJ2-3 TRBV11-2 CASSKGGSTDTQYF